The 18 T cell receptor beta chains below were found in one sample sequenced in a study of identical twins. Each CDR3 protein gets one entry after TCRdb re-called the 5' RACE reads with MiXCR. The sample lists around 250,000 distinct CDR3 sequences, more than 9.5% occurring once. These records were also assigned to another study, of yellow fever vaccine responses in identical twins.

Sequencing used memory (CD45RO+) T cells sorted from blood. These receptors were collected from a woman aged 18-29 years in good health.

The rearrangement uses TRBV7-9 and TRBJ2-3, with D perhaps matching TRBD2 (5 bases). The germline V gene encodes CDR1 SEHNR and CDR2 FQNEAQ (reference sequence). V was trimmed by 5 bases and J by 3 bases, leaving 21 bases between them. This CDR3 is 17 amino acids long. CDR3 amino acids: CASSKRRDGEGTDTQYF. The CDR3 DNA is TGTGCCAGCAGCAAACGTAGAGACGGTGAGGGAACAGATACGCAGTATTTT.

This clonotype has a count of ten or more. V is TRBV10-3 and J is TRBJ1-4, with TRBD1 matching over 10 bases. Germline loops: CDR1 ENHRY, CDR2 SYGVKD. This CDR3 is built from 18 residues. The ends lost 4 bases at V and 0 bases at J; junction bases unmatched: 8. The CDR3 protein is CAISAAGTGVATNEKLFF. The CDR3, as DNA: TGTGCCATCAGTGCGGCCGGGACAGGGGTTGCAACTAATGAAAAACTGTTTTTT.

The V call is TRBV10-3, the J call TRBJ2-2; the D gene is possibly TRBD1 (5 bases). The V gene lost 4 bases and the J gene lost 0 bases, with 9 bases spanning the gap. This CDR3 has 15 amino acids. Germline assignment: CDR1 ENHRY and CDR2 SYGVKD. In DNA, the CDR3 is TGTGCCATCAGTGGCGAGACAGCGAACACCGGGGAGCTGTTTTTT. This gives the protein CAISGETANTGELFF.

This clonotype came up many times. The rearrangement uses TRBV15 and TRBJ2-1; tentatively, D is TRBD1 or TRBD2 (5 bases each). CDR3 size: 16 residues. CDR1 is LNHNV and CDR2 is YYDKDF in the germline V gene (reference sequence). The ends were cut back, 0 bases at V and 6 bases at J, with 15 bases in the middle. The CDR3 DNA reads TGTGCCACCAGCAGAGAGAATCGAGGGGACGGCAATGAGCAGTTCTTC. This codes for CATSRENRGDGNEQFF.

This clonotype was counted between two and nine times. The chain links TRBV6-5 to TRBJ1-2; D remains unclear. The CDR3 sequence is 15 residues long. Germline V gene sequence: CDR1 MNHEY, CDR2 SVGAGI. Trimming stripped 0 bases from V and 0 bases from J, with 8 bases between. The CDR3 loop reads CASSYSRRSNYGYTF. CDR3 DNA sequence: TGTGCCAGCAGTTACTCCCGCAGGTCTAACTATGGCTACACCTTC.

V is TRBV6-1 and J is TRBJ2-4; maybe TRBD1 (6 bases). CDR3 size: 14 residues. Germline CDR1 is MNHNS and CDR2 is SASEGT. With 6 bases removed from V and 3 bases from J, the gap between germline ends came to 12 bases. As DNA, the CDR3 is TGTGCCAGCAGGCCAGGGGTCGACAAAAACATTCAGTACTTC. Translation gives CASRPGVDKNIQYF.

In this sample, this clonotype turned up many times. The gene calls are TRBV29-1 and TRBJ2-1; 10 bases fit TRBD2. Unmatched junction bases numbered 5, after V lost 4 bases and J lost 8 bases. CDR3 length equals 13 residues. From germline, CDR1 is SQVTM and CDR2 ANQGSEA. The CDR3 protein is CSVGASGRYEQFF. CDR3 nucleotide sequence: TGCAGCGTTGGGGCTAGCGGGAGATATGAGCAGTTCTTC.

This clonotype has ten or more counts. The genes are TRBV3-1 and TRBJ2-3, with 7 bases aligning to TRBD1. Germline V gene lookup returns CDR1 LGHDT and CDR2 YNNKEL (reference sequence). The CDR3 totals 15 residues. Losses at the gene ends were 1 base for V and 2 bases for J; bases not matched to a gene: 3. CDR3 in DNA: TGTGCCAGCAGCCAAGGACAGGGACACACAGATACGCAGTATTTT. Encoded protein: CASSQGQGHTDTQYF.

This chain links TRBV7-2 with TRBJ2-2, with D uncertain. The CDR3 extends over 15 amino acids. The V end was cut by 5 bases, the J end by 1 base, with 11 bases between. CDR1 and CDR2 (germline): SGHTA, FQGNSA. The CDR3 is CASSPHRLNTGELFF. Here the CDR3 DNA reads TGTGCCAGCAGCCCCCACCGACTGAACACCGGGGAGCTGTTTTTT.

The V and J genes are TRBV4-2 and TRBJ2-7; the match to TRBD2 covers 7 bases. Trimming took 9 bases from V and 1 from J; bases not matched to a gene: 6. This CDR3 has 13 residues. From germline, CDR1 is LGHNA and CDR2 YNFKEQ. CDR3 sequence: CASGREVSYEQYF. CDR3 sequence (DNA): TGTGCCAGTGGACGGGAGGTATCCTACGAGCAGTACTTC.

The sample holds many counts of this clonotype. The chain joins TRBV29-1 to TRBJ2-1; D remains ambiguous. V lost 6 bases, J lost 9 bases, and 15 bases lay in between. Germline V gene data show CDR1 as SQVTM and CDR2 as ANQGSEA. This CDR3 has 12 residues. The DNA for the CDR3 is TGCAGCGTAGCGCCTGGAAACGGTGAGCAGTTCTTC. Translation gives CSVAPGNGEQFF.

In this sample, this clonotype turned up a few times. J is TRBJ2-1 and V is TRBV11-3; the D gene is possibly TRBD1 (5 bases). The CDR3 extends over 13 amino acids. CDR1 is SGHNT and CDR2 is YENEEA in the germline V gene. V shed 5 bases and J shed 6 bases, with 11 bases lying between them. Written as DNA, the CDR3 is TGTGCCAGCAGCGGAACAGGCTTCAATGAGCAGTTCTTC. It encodes CASSGTGFNEQFF.

This clonotype was picked up a small number of times. The chain combines TRBV24-1 with TRBJ1-1; no firm D call. The CDR3 covers 12 residues. V lost 4 bases to trimming and J lost 6 bases, with 8 bases between them. Per germline, CDR1 KGHDR and CDR2 SFDVKD. CDR3 region: CATSDPGAEAFF. CDR3 sequence (DNA): TGTGCCACCAGTGACCCCGGGGCTGAAGCTTTCTTT.

This clonotype was recorded a few times. The chain's CDR3 is CASSPGGVQETQYF. As DNA, the CDR3 is TGTGCCAGCTCACCAGGCGGGGTCCAAGAGACCCAGTACTTC. The J gene is TRBJ2-5, the V gene TRBV18; TRBD2 is a possible D gene (6 bases). There are 14 residues in the CDR3. V was trimmed by 2 bases and J by 1 base, leaving 8 bases between them. CDR1 KGHSH and CDR2 LQKENI come from the germline V gene.

V usage is TRBV25-1 and J usage is TRBJ2-2, with TRBD2 as a possible D gene (5 bases). This CDR3 spans 15 amino acids. Looked up from germline, CDR1 is MGHDK and CDR2 is SYGVNS. V was cut by 4 bases and J by 0 bases, with 9 bases left in between. The CDR3 reads CASSVPGTNTGELFF. The CDR3 nucleotides are TGTGCCAGCAGTGTTCCGGGAACGAACACCGGGGAGCTGTTTTTT.

The V and J genes are TRBV29-1 and TRBJ2-1; D might be TRBD1 or TRBD2, each matching 5 bases. This CDR3 region has 17 residues. Germline CDR1 and CDR2: SQVTM and ANQGSEA. The V end was cut by 5 bases, the J end by 1 base, with 21 bases between. The CDR3 protein is CSVKGYLGWRSYNEQFF. CDR3 sequence (DNA): TGCAGCGTTAAGGGGTACTTGGGGTGGAGGTCCTACAATGAGCAGTTCTTC.

The chain recombines TRBV11-2 with TRBJ2-1; tentatively, D is TRBD1 (5 bases). This CDR3 region has 12 residues. The germline V gene has CDR1 SGHAT and CDR2 FQNNGV. Trimming left V 3 bases short and J 15 bases short, with 15 bases between. CDR3 nucleotides: TGTGCCAGCAGCTTGGGGCTGTCGTCGTGGTTCTTC. Amino acid sequence: CASSLGLSSWFF.

The V gene is TRBV24-1, the J gene TRBJ2-3; no clear D gene. The CDR3 spans 14 residues. The germline V gene encodes CDR1 KGHDR and CDR2 SFDVKD. V was shortened by 1 base and J by 2 bases, with 6 bases between the two germline ends. CDR3 amino acids: CATSDFQNTDTQYF. The CDR3 DNA sequence: TGTGCCACCAGTGATTTCCAGAACACAGATACGCAGTATTTT.